This T cell receptor beta chain was documented in a study of CD8+ T cells in alopecia areata. Findings of the study overall: Scalp data also include sequences from resident alphabeta T cells of normal skin. For lesional scalp, especially alopecia totalis/universalis, clonality was higher than in normal scalp.

The investigators collected lesional scalp punch biopsies and peripheral blood from alopecia areata patients. Worth noting for this clone: The antigen is unknown.

CDR1 GTSNPN and CDR2 SVGIG come from the germline V gene (reference sequence). The length of the CDR3 is 13 residues. V was cut by 4 bases and J by 1 base, with 10 bases left in between. RNA was isolated and reverse transcribed to cDNA, the sequencing template. Assay: immunoSEQ multiplex PCR; the TCRdb copy retains only in-frame clones and omits some. The repertoire holds 130,000 to 150,000 clones, with approximately 49% as singletons. Sequenced here: CD4+ T cells sorted from blood, sampled at week 0. This TCR derives from a human donor with alopecia areata. The chain recombines TRBV30 with TRBJ1-1, with a tentative D call TRBD1 (5 bases). Here the CDR3 DNA reads TGTGCCTGGAAGGGGCCCGCGAACACTGAAGCTTTCTTT. Translating it yields CAWKGPANTEAFF. Complete variable domain (other parts from reference TRBV30 and TRBJ1-1): SQTIHQWPATLVQPVGSPLSLECTVEGTSNPNLYWYRQAAGRGLQLLFYSVGIGQISSEVPQNLSASRPQDRQFILSSKKLLLSDSGFYLCAWKGPANTEAFFGQGTRLTVV.